The 25 T cell receptor beta chains below were found in one sample sequenced in a study of ipilimumab plus nivolumab after autologous stem cell transplantation (dated by TCRdb to about 2021). Libraries were constructed by the immunoSEQ multiplex PCR assay. Held by TCRdb, this immuneACCESS table contains in-frame sequences only and omits some clones. Under half of the omission traces to an unresolved V gene where checked; the cause of the rest is unknown. Recorded for this sample are about 9,400 clones; around two thirds of them occurred a single time. The ten most abundant clones make up roughly 17% of the sample. Sequencing used PBMCs, obtained in a trial of ipilimumab plus nivolumab as post-transplant consolidation. The receptors shown here come from a female donor with multiple myeloma.

The V and J genes are TRBV6-1 and TRBJ2-7; 9 bases are a match to TRBD1. V lost 6 bases, J lost 4 bases, and 10 bases stayed unmatched. CDR3 length: 15 amino acids. Germline V gives CDR1 MNHNS, CDR2 SASEGT. As DNA, the CDR3 is TGTGCCAGCAGCCTGGGGGGGACAGGGAGGTACGAGCAGTACTTC. Protein product: CASSLGGTGRYEQYF.

The chain combines TRBV5-4 with TRBJ2-1, with D perhaps matching TRBD1 (5 bases). The germline gives CDR1 SGHNT, CDR2 YYREEE (reference sequence). Trimming took off 2 bases at V and 2 bases at J, with 11 bases between the two ends. The CDR3 runs to 15 residues. As DNA, the CDR3 is TGTGCCAGCAGCTTCCGAGCAGGGACCTACAATGAGCAGTTCTTC. This codes for CASSFRAGTYNEQFF.

The V gene is TRBV29-1, the J gene TRBJ2-1, with 8 bases lining up with TRBD1. Trimming took 5 bases from V and 0 from J; bases not matched to a gene: 12. CDR1 and CDR2 (germline): SQVTM, ANQGSEA. The CDR3 length is 17 residues. CDR3 residues: CSVRLTGTGVSYNEQFF. The CDR3 DNA is TGCAGCGTTAGGCTAACCGGGACAGGAGTCTCCTACAATGAGCAGTTCTTC.

This clone has just a few counts. The chain employs TRBV7-3 and TRBJ2-3; no clear D gene. The CDR3 has 17 residues. With 5 bases removed from V and 2 bases from J, the gap between germline ends came to 20 bases. Germline-derived CDR1 and CDR2 are SGHTA and FQGTGA. The CDR3 nucleotides are TGTGCCAGCAGCCCGACCCATAGGACCGAACTCACAGATACGCAGTATTTT. This codes for CASSPTHRTELTDTQYF.

The chain recombines TRBV9 with TRBJ2-7, with D possibly TRBD1 on 6 matching bases. V lost 4 bases and J lost 6, with 8 bases in between. Looked up from germline, CDR1 is SGDLS and CDR2 is YYNGEE. The CDR3 loop spans 11 amino acids. The CDR3 DNA reads as TGTGCCAGCAGCAGGGGGAGCGAGCAGTACTTC. It yields the protein CASSRGSEQYF.

This sequence joins TRBV7-9 and TRBJ2-2; TRBD1 agrees at 7 bases. The CDR3 consists of 14 residues. The junction had 1 base not matched to a gene; V was cut back by 1 base and J by 5 bases. In germline, CDR1 is SEHNR, CDR2 FQNEAQ (reference sequence). The CDR3 sequence: CASSLVQGTGELFF. The DNA of the CDR3 is TGTGCCAGCAGCTTAGTACAGGGGACCGGGGAGCTGTTTTTT.

The chain recombines TRBV4-3 with TRBJ2-7; TRBD2 matches at 7 bases. Germline V gene sequence: CDR1 LGHNA, CDR2 YSLEER. This CDR3 has 15 amino acids. V trimming: 0 bases; J trimming: 2 bases; junction bases outside the gene matches: 4. The CDR3 region is CASSQDYGLAYEQYF. The CDR3 nucleotides are TGCGCCAGCAGCCAAGACTATGGACTAGCCTACGAGCAGTACTTC.

This chain connects TRBV6-5 to TRBJ2-5; D not resolved. Germline values: CDR1 MNHEY, CDR2 SVGAGI. The CDR3 is 13 amino acids. Trimming took off 6 bases at V and 1 base at J, with 9 bases between the two ends. This CDR3 is CASRYWAQETQYF. CDR3 bases: TGTGCCAGCAGGTATTGGGCCCAAGAGACCCAGTACTTC.

V usage is TRBV7-9 and J usage is TRBJ2-7; D gene ambiguous. V was trimmed by 1 base and J by 7 bases, leaving 14 bases between them. This CDR3 is 14 amino acids long. Germline assignment: CDR1 SEHNR and CDR2 FQNEAQ (reference sequence). CDR3 residues: CASSLGLTTPEQYF. The CDR3 DNA sequence: TGTGCCAGCAGCTTAGGGCTTACGACTCCAGAGCAGTACTTC.

The genes are TRBV19 and TRBJ2-5; 11 bases are a match to TRBD2. V was clipped by 6 bases and J by 4 bases; unmatched bases: 7. Germline V gene sequence: CDR1 LNHDA, CDR2 SQIVND (reference sequence). The CDR3 has 15 residues. CDR3 residues: CASRPLAGASETQYF. In DNA, the CDR3 is TGTGCCAGTAGGCCACTAGCGGGAGCCTCAGAGACCCAGTACTTC. Full variable domain (missing parts from reference TRBV19 and TRBJ2-5): DGGITQSPKYLFRKEGQNVTLSCEQNLNHDAMYWYRQDPGQGLRLIYYSQIVNDFQKGDIAEGYSVSREKKESFPLTVTSAQKNPTAFYLCASRPLAGASETQYFGPGTRLLVL.

V and J are TRBV5-4 and TRBJ2-7, with TRBD2 identical over 9 bases. CDR1 SGHNT and CDR2 YYREEE come from the germline V gene (reference sequence). V dropped 6 bases and J dropped 6; count of bases not matched to a gene: 16. This CDR3 has 16 amino acids. CDR3 in DNA: TGTGCCAGCACAAGAGCAGCGGGAGGCACCCCTGGCGAGCAGTACTTC. This translates into CASTRAAGGTPGEQYF.

V usage is TRBV7-9 and J usage is TRBJ1-5, with D unclear. V dropped 5 bases and J dropped 2 bases, with 10 bases sitting between them. Looked up from germline, CDR1 is SEHNR and CDR2 is FQNEAQ (reference sequence). CDR3 length equals 14 residues. CDR3 nucleotides: TGTGCCAGCAGCATACAAAGAGGCAATCAGCCCCAGCATTTT. This sequence encodes CASSIQRGNQPQHF.

Worth noting for this clone: Other DNA sequences in this sample translate to the same CDR3. The CDR3 spells CASRGDRTPIKDGYTF. DNA of the CDR3: TGTGCCAGCAGGGGGGACAGGACCCCTATAAAGGATGGCTACACCTTC. The chain joins TRBV6-6 to TRBJ1-2; 8 positions agree with TRBD1. CDR1 and CDR2 from the germline V gene are MNHNY and SVGAGI (reference sequence). With 6 bases clipped from V and 6 bases from J, the junction kept 15 bases outside the gene matches. This CDR3 region has 16 residues.

J is TRBJ2-2 and V is TRBV10-2; no clear D. CDR3 length equals 14 residues. Germline values: CDR1 WSHSY, CDR2 SAAADI. Trimming removed 7 bases at V and 5 bases at J, with 14 bases between. The CDR3 DNA reads TGCGCCAGCACATATTCCGGATCTACCGGGGAGCTGTTTTTT. Residues: CASTYSGSTGELFF.

This sequence joins TRBV7-9 and TRBJ1-6; D is possibly TRBD1 (5 bases). This CDR3 contains 13 residues. V lost 4 bases to trimming and J lost 9 bases, with 10 bases between them. Germline assignment: CDR1 SEHNR and CDR2 FQNEAQ (reference sequence). CDR3 sequence reads: CASSYQGSSPLHF. DNA of the CDR3: TGTGCCAGCAGCTACCAGGGTAGTTCACCCCTCCACTTT.

This chain joins TRBV5-1 and TRBJ2-7; 9 bases line up with TRBD1. This CDR3 has 15 residues. The junction had 10 bases not matched to a gene; V was cut back by 3 bases and J by 6 bases. CDR1 and CDR2 (germline): SGHRS, YFSETQ. DNA of the CDR3: TGCGCCAGCAGCTCAACCGGGACAGGGTCTCTCGAGCAGTACTTC. It is translated as CASSSTGTGSLEQYF.

A note on this clone: The same CDR3 is also encoded by other DNA sequences in this sample. The genes are TRBV5-1 and TRBJ2-7, with D perhaps matching TRBD1 (5 bases). The germline gives CDR1 SGHRS, CDR2 YFSETQ. The CDR3 spans 13 residues. V was clipped by 5 bases and J by 4 bases, with 13 bases between them. Here the CDR3 DNA reads TGCGCCAGCAGGTCGTCTGACAGTTACGAGCAGTACTTC. Protein: CASRSSDSYEQYF.

The V gene is TRBV7-2, the J gene TRBJ2-1, with 11 positions matching TRBD1. The V gene end was trimmed by 6 bases and the J gene end by 7 bases; junction bases not matched to a gene: 5. The CDR3 runs 14 residues. Per the germline V gene, CDR1 is SGHTA and CDR2 is FQGNSA. The CDR3 bases are TGTGCCAGCAGTTGGACAGGGGGCGGGAATGAGCAGTTCTTC. It codes for CASSWTGGGNEQFF.

V and J are TRBV27 and TRBJ2-5, with D tentatively TRBD2 (6 bases). CDR3 length equals 12 residues. V lost 8 bases and J lost 2, with 9 bases in between. The germline V gene encodes CDR1 MNHEY and CDR2 SMNVEV (reference sequence). The CDR3 loop reads CASRGRQETQYF. The DNA of the CDR3 is TGTGCCAGCCGTGGGAGGCAAGAGACCCAGTACTTC.

The gene calls are TRBV6-5 and TRBJ2-2; a possible D gene is TRBD2 (6 bases). Germline V gives CDR1 MNHEY, CDR2 SVGAGI. The CDR3 is made up of 13 amino acids. V was trimmed by 7 bases and J by 4 bases, leaving 10 bases between them. CDR3 DNA: TGTGCCAGCACTCTAGCGAGCACCGGGGAGCTGTTTTTT. Amino acid sequence: CASTLASTGELFF.

CDR3 DNA: TGTGCCGGGACAGGGAGGTTGGTTGGGACTAATGAAAAACTGTTTTTT. Residues: CAGTGRLVGTNEKLFF. V is TRBV21-1 and J is TRBJ1-4; the DNA was not used to check the table's D call, TRBD1. TRBV21-1 has pseudogene status. The CDR3 covers 16 residues.

The chain is built from TRBV6-1 and TRBJ2-1, with 12 bases identical to TRBD2. The germline CDR1 and CDR2 sequences are MNHNS and SASEGT. The CDR3 extends over 13 amino acids. The ends lost 9 bases at V and 6 bases at J; junction bases unmatched: 3. CDR3: CASLAGGVNEQFF. CDR3 coding DNA: TGTGCCAGTCTAGCGGGAGGGGTCAATGAGCAGTTCTTC.

In DNA, the CDR3 is TGTGCCTGGAACCTAAAGGGCGTGAACACTGAAGCTTTCTTT. It yields the protein CAWNLKGVNTEAFF. The chain combines TRBV30 with TRBJ1-1; D unclear. The CDR3 consists of 14 residues. Germline V gene sequence: CDR1 GTSNPN, CDR2 SVGIG (reference sequence). Trimming pared 4 bases from V and 0 bases from J, leaving 12 bases between.

The rearrangement joins TRBV6-1 to TRBJ1-5; D uncertain. Trimming took off 0 bases at V and 3 bases at J, with 0 bases between the two ends. The CDR3 length is 12 residues. Germline CDR1 MNHNS, CDR2 SASEGT. CDR3 coding DNA: TGTGCCAGCAGTGAAGCCAATCAGCCCCAGCATTTT. It is translated as CASSEANQPQHF.

The rearrangement links TRBV18 to TRBJ1-4, with a weak D call TRBD1 (6 bases). The CDR3 has 14 amino acids. Deletions cut 3 bases from V and 8 bases from J, with 13 bases between. CDR1 is KGHSH, CDR2 LQKENI, per germline. CDR3 region: CASSPPGTNEKLFF. The CDR3 nucleotides are TGTGCCAGCTCACCCCCCGGGACAAACGAAAAACTGTTTTTT.